This T cell receptor (beta chain) came from a study of CD8 T cells in Susac syndrome. RNA, at about 0.5 to 1 ug, was reverse transcribed with random hexamers. Amplification of TCR beta CDR3 used immunoSEQ multiplex PCR across 54 Vbeta and 13 Jbeta. TCRdb reprocessed the immunoSEQ multiplex PCR reads with MiXCR, giving one entry per CDR3 protein. The profile shows some 150,000 distinct CDR3 sequences, nearly 97% of them singletons. Sequencing of TCR beta drew on CD8+ and CD4+ T cells from blood. Negative magnetic isolation gave CD8+ and CD4+ cells; FACS enriched CD8+ TEMRA. The V end was cut by 1 base, the J end by 3 bases, with 10 bases between. The germline CDR1 and CDR2 sequences are MNHEY and SMNVEV (reference sequence). This CDR3 comprises 15 residues.

The sequence came from a human donor with multiple sclerosis. What was sequenced was CD8+ T cells from PBMCs. The chain uses TRBV27 and TRBJ2-1; D is perhaps TRBD1 (6 bases). The DNA for the CDR3 is TGTGCCAGCAGTTTATTAGGACAGAACTACAATGAGCAGTTCTTC. Translating gives CASSLLGQNYNEQFF.